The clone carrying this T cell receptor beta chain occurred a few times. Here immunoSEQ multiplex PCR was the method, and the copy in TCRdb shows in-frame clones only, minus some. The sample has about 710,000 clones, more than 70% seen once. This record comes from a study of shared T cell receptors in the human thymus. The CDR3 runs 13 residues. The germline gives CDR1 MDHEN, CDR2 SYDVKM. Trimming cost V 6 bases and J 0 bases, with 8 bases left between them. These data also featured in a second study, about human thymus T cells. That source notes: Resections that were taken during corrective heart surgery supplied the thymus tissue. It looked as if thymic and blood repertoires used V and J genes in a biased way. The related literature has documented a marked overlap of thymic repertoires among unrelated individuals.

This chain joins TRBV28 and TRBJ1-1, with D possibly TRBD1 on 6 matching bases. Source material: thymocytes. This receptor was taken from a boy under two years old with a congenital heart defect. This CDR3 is CASSHRVNTEAFF. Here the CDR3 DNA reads TGTGCCAGCAGCCACAGGGTGAACACTGAAGCTTTCTTT.